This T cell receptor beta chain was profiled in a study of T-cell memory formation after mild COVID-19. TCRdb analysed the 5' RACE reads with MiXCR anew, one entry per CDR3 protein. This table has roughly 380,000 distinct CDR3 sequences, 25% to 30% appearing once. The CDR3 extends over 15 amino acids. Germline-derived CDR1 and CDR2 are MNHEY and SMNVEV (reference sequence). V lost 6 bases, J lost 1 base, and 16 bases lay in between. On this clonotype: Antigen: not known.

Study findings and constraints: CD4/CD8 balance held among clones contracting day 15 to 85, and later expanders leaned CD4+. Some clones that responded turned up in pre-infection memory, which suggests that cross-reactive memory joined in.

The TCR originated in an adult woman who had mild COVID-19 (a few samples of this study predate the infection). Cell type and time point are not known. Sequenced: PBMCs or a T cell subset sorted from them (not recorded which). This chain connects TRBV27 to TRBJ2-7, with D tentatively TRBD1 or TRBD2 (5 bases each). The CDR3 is CASSLGAYLSYEQYF. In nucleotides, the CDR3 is TGTGCCAGCAGCCTCGGGGCCTACCTTTCCTACGAGCAGTACTTC.